This TCR beta chain is drawn from a study of regulatory T cells in long-lasting Graves disease. This clonotype was recorded a few times. Specified time point: newly diagnosed GD, antithyroid drugs for less than 3 months. Preparation of the TCR library used RNA extracted from PBMCs. Construction of TCR beta libraries relied on iRepertoire HTBI primers and on Arm-PCR targeting CDR3 regions. TCRdb reanalysed the multiplex PCR reads using MiXCR and keeps one entry per CDR3 protein. This table has roughly 420,000 distinct CDR3 sequences, around 17% appearing once. Between the trimmed V and J ends, which lost 7 bases and 4 bases, there was a span of 19 bases. Germline values: CDR1 LNHNV, CDR2 YYDKDF (reference sequence). The CDR3 loop spans 15 amino acids. This sample was shared with a second study, whose subject was T cells in Graves' hyperthyroidism and ophthalmopathy. That source adds: Researchers ran a first-round RT-PCR on the TCR CDR3 using the HTBI primer set.

This clonotype was obtained from a woman between 18 and 29 years old with Graves disease. The chain carries TRBV15 and TRBJ1-1; the D is unclear. This material consisted of peripheral blood mononuclear cells (PBMCs), taken at new diagnosis, from a patient treated with antithyroid drugs. CDR3: CATKVPGGISTEAFF. The DNA for the CDR3 is TGTGCCACCAAAGTTCCCGGAGGTATATCCACTGAAGCTTTCTTT.